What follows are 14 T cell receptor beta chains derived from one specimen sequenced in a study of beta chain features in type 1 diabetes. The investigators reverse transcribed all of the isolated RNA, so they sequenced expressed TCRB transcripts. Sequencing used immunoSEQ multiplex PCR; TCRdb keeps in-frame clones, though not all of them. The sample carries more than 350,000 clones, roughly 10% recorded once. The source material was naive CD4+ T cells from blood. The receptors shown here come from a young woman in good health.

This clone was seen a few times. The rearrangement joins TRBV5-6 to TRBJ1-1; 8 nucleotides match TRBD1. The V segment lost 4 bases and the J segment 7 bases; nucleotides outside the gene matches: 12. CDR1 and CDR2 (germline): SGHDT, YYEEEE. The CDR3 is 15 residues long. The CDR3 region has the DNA TGTGCCAGCAGCCACTATCGGGACAGGTGGGATGAAGCTTTCTTT. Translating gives CASSHYRDRWDEAFF. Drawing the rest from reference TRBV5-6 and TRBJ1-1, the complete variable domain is DAGVTQSPTHLIKTRGQQVTLRCSPKSGHDTVSWYQQALGQGPQFIFQYYEEEERQRGNFPDRFSGHQFPNYSSELNVNALLLGDSALYLCASSHYRDRWDEAFFGQGTRLTVV.

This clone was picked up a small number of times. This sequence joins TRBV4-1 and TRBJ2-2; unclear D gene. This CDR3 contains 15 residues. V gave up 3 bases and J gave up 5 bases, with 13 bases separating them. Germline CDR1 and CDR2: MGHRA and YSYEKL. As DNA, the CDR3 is TGCGCCAGCAGCCATCCCCCAAAGGGTACCGGGGAGCTGTTTTTT. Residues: CASSHPPKGTGELFF.

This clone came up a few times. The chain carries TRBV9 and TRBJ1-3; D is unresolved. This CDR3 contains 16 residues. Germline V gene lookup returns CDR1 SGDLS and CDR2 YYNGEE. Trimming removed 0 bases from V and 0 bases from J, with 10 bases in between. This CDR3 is CASSVATVPSGNTIYF. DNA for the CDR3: TGTGCCAGCAGCGTAGCCACAGTTCCCTCTGGAAACACCATATATTTT.

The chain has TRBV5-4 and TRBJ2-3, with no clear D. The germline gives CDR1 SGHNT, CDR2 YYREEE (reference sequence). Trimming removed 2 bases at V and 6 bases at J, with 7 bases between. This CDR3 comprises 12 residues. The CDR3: CASSLTSDTQYF. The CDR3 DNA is TGTGCCAGCAGCTTAACGTCGGATACGCAGTATTTT.

The CDR3 here is CASSQEGGFYNEQFF. DNA of the CDR3: TGTGCCAGCAGCCAAGAAGGGGGGTTCTACAATGAGCAGTTCTTC. The V and J genes are TRBV14 and TRBJ2-1; D could derive from TRBD1 or TRBD2 (6 bases each). V dropped 0 bases and J dropped 3 bases, with 9 bases sitting between them. CDR3 length: 15 amino acids. Germline V gene data show CDR1 as SGHDN and CDR2 as FVKESK.

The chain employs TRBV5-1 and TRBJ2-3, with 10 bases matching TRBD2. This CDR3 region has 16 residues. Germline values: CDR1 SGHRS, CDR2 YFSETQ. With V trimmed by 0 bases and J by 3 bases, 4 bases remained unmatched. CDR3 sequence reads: CASSLETSGTTDTQYF. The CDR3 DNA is TGCGCCAGCAGCTTGGAAACTAGCGGGACAACAGATACGCAGTATTTT.

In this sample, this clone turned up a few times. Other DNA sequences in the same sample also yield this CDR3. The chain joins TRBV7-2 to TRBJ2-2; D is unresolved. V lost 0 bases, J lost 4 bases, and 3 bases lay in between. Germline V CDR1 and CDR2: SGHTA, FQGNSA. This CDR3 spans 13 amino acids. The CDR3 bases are TGTGCCAGCAGCTTAGCTCCCACCGGGGAGCTGTTTTTT. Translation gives CASSLAPTGELFF.

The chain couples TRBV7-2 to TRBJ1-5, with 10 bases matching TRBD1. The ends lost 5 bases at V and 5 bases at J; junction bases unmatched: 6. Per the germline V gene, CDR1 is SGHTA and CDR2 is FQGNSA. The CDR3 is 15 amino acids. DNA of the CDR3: TGTGCCAGCAGCGCAAGGACAGGGGGGGATCAGCCCCAGCATTTT. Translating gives CASSARTGGDQPQHF. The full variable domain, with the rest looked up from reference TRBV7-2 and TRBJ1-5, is GAGVSQSPSNKVTEKGKDVELRCDPISGHTALYWYRQSLGQGLEFLIYFQGNSAPDKSGLPSDRFSAERTGGSVSTLTIQRTQQEDSAVYLCASSARTGGDQPQHFGDGTRLSIL.

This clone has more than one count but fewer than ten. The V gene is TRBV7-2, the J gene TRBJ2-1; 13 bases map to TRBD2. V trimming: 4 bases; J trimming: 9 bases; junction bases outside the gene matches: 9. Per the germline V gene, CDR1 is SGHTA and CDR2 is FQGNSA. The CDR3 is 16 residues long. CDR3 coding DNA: TGTGCCAGCAGCTCCAAACTAGCGGGAGGGCCGATTGAGCAGTTCTTC. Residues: CASSSKLAGGPIEQFF.

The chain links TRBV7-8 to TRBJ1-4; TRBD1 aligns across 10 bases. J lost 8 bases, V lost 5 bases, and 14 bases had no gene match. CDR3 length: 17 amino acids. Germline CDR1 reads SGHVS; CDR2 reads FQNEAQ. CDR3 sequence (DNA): TGTGCCAGCAGCGGAGACAGGGGGCCGATGCGGGGCGAAAAACTGTTTTTT. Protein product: CASSGDRGPMRGEKLFF.

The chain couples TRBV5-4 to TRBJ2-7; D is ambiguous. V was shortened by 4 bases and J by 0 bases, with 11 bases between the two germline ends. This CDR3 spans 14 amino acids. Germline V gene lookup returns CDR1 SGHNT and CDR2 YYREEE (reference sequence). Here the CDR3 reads CASSEDPSSYEQYV. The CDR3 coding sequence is TGTGCCAGCAGCGAGGACCCGAGCTCCTACGAGCAGTACGTC.

CDR3 in DNA: TGTGCCGTCGACAACAGGGATCGAAACATTCAGTACTTC. As protein: CAVDNRDRNIQYF. This chain joins TRBV28 and TRBJ2-4; D might be TRBD1 (6 bases). The CDR3 covers 13 residues. Trimming cost V 11 bases and J 6 bases, with 17 bases left between them. Germline V gene data show CDR1 as MDHEN and CDR2 as SYDVKM.

CDR3 residues: CASRTVGLYNEQFF. CDR3 sequence (DNA): TGTGCCAGCAGGACGGTAGGCCTATACAATGAGCAGTTCTTC. The J gene is TRBJ2-1, the V gene TRBV2; D is unresolved. The CDR3 has 14 amino acids. V was trimmed by 6 bases and J by 4 bases, leaving 13 bases between them. The germline V gene has CDR1 SNHLY and CDR2 FYNNEI.

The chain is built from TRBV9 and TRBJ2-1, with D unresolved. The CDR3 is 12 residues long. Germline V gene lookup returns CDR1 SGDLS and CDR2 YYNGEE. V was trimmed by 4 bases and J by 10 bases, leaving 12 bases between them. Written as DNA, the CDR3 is TGTGCCAGCAGCCCAAGGCGACTCGAGCAGTTCTTC. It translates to CASSPRRLEQFF.